The next 18 T cell receptor beta chains were all read from a single sample in a study of beta chain features in type 1 diabetes. Whole-study results and caveats: TCRB CDR3 length was moderately but significantly reduced in all four CD4+ subsets of Type 1 diabetes patients.

Their antigens are not known. As every portion of the isolated RNA was reverse transcribed, the sequencing read expressed TCRB transcripts. The data were produced by immunoSEQ multiplex PCR, yet TCRdb's version contains in-frame clones alone and is incomplete. The repertoire holds 300,000 to 400,000 clones, with over 7% as singletons. Sequenced input: central memory CD4+ T cells from blood. These TCRs come from a young man with type 1 diabetes.

This clone was seen ten or more times. The rearrangement uses TRBV2 and TRBJ2-2, with 7 bases that match TRBD2. The germline CDR1 and CDR2 sequences are SNHLY and FYNNEI. The CDR3 consists of 15 residues. J was trimmed by 5 bases and V by 8 bases; bases with no gene match: 11. CDR3 bases: TGTGCCAGCGACCCAAGCGGGGCGGAAACCGGGGAGCTGTTTTTT. It specifies CASDPSGAETGELFF.

A few counts support this clone. The rearrangement uses TRBV28 and TRBJ1-4; D may be TRBD1 (5 bases). Trimming took off 5 bases at V and 8 bases at J, with 18 bases between the two ends. The germline V gene encodes CDR1 MDHEN and CDR2 SYDVKM. CDR3 length: 15 residues. The CDR3 DNA reads TGTGCCAGCAGTCCCGCCGGGGCTTCAGGAGAAAAACTGTTTTTT. It yields the protein CASSPAGASGEKLFF.

This clone has only a few counts. The chain links TRBV7-2 to TRBJ2-3; 10 nucleotides match TRBD1. Germline CDR1 SGHTA, CDR2 FQGNSA. This CDR3 has 16 residues. The V gene end was trimmed by 2 bases and the J gene end by 2 bases; junction bases not matched to a gene: 4. Here the CDR3 DNA reads TGTGCCAGCAGCTTATTCGGACAGGGGGACACAGATACGCAGTATTTT. Translating gives CASSLFGQGDTDTQYF.

The chain links TRBV6-6 to TRBJ2-5, with D perhaps TRBD1 or TRBD2 (5 bases each). Germline CDR1 MNHNY, CDR2 SVGAGI (reference sequence). There are 13 residues in the CDR3. V lost 6 bases to trimming and J lost 5 bases, with 13 bases between them. The CDR3 coding sequence is TGTGCCAGCAGCACCGGGACGGTGGAGACCCAGTACTTC. Its protein is CASSTGTVETQYF.

The sample holds a few counts of this clone. The chain employs TRBV7-9 and TRBJ1-6; the match to TRBD1 covers 7 bases. Germline CDR1 SEHNR, CDR2 FQNEAQ (reference sequence). The CDR3 spans 15 residues. The junction had 4 bases not matched to a gene; V was cut back by 1 base and J by 7 bases. The CDR3 region has the DNA TGTGCCAGCAGCTTAGAGGGGGCGGACAATTCACCCCTCCACTTT. It yields the protein CASSLEGADNSPLHF.

The sample holds a few counts of this clone. The chain couples TRBV6-5 to TRBJ1-5; 7 bases are a match to TRBD1. The germline V gene encodes CDR1 MNHEY and CDR2 SVGAGI. The CDR3 runs to 15 residues. V lost 6 bases to trimming and J lost 5 bases; unmatched junction nucleotides: 10. The CDR3 coding sequence is TGTGCCAGCAGAGAGGGACAGCTAAAGGATCAGCCCCAGCATTTT. Residues: CASREGQLKDQPQHF.

V usage is TRBV30 and J usage is TRBJ2-3; 7 bases line up with TRBD1. Trimming took 3 bases from V and 4 from J; bases not matched to a gene: 10. CDR3 size: 15 residues. CDR1 GTSNPN and CDR2 SVGIG come from the germline V gene (reference sequence). CDR3 protein: CAWSLKGAAADTQYF. In DNA form, the CDR3 reads TGTGCCTGGAGCCTTAAGGGGGCAGCGGCAGATACGCAGTATTTT.

The sample holds a few counts of this clone. The V call is TRBV4-3, the J call TRBJ2-3, with 7 positions matching TRBD2. Per the germline V gene, CDR1 is LGHNA and CDR2 is YSLEER. This CDR3 comprises 14 residues. J gave up 5 bases and V 3 bases, and 5 bases lay outside the gene matches. CDR3 loop: CASSQSGVEDTQYF. CDR3 nucleotide sequence: TGCGCCAGCAGCCAGAGCGGGGTTGAAGATACGCAGTATTTT.

The rearrangement uses TRBV5-4 and TRBJ2-1; perhaps D is TRBD1 or TRBD2 (6 bases each). CDR1 is SGHNT and CDR2 is YYREEE in the germline V gene (reference sequence). V lost 5 bases, J lost 6 bases, and 18 bases lay in between. The CDR3 contains 15 residues. CDR3 sequence reads: CASSPPGARSNEQFF. The CDR3 DNA sequence: TGTGCCAGCAGTCCCCCGGGGGCGCGGAGCAATGAGCAGTTCTTC. Full variable domain (remainder filled in from reference TRBV5-4 and TRBJ2-1): ETGVTQSPTHLIKTRGQQVTLRCSSQSGHNTVSWYQQALGQGPQFIFQYYREEENGRGNFPPRFSGLQFPNYSSELNVNALELDDSALYLCASSPPGARSNEQFFGPGTRLTVL.

This clone came up a few times. The V and J genes are TRBV6-1 and TRBJ2-7, with 8 bases identical to TRBD1. Germline-derived CDR1 and CDR2 are MNHNS and SASEGT. V was clipped by 0 bases and J by 9 bases; unmatched bases: 7. The CDR3 length is 14 residues. The CDR3 protein is CASSEAPGQGGQYF. The CDR3 nucleotides are TGTGCCAGCAGTGAAGCTCCCGGACAGGGCGGGCAGTACTTC.

This clone showed up just a few times. V and J are TRBV7-2 and TRBJ2-3; 9 bases map to TRBD2. Germline assignment: CDR1 SGHTA and CDR2 FQGNSA. With V trimmed by 5 bases and J by 0 bases, 9 bases remained unmatched. This CDR3 is 17 amino acids long. CDR3 sequence reads: CASSGGAGGPSTDTQYF. CDR3 DNA sequence: TGTGCCAGCAGCGGGGGAGCGGGGGGACCCAGCACAGATACGCAGTATTTT.

This chain links TRBV25-1 with TRBJ2-3; D gene uncertain. Germline V gives CDR1 MGHDK, CDR2 SYGVNS. This CDR3 is 14 amino acids long. Trimming stripped 2 bases from V and 4 bases from J, with 10 bases between. The CDR3 DNA reads as TGTGCCAGCAGTGAAGGGGTGCCCCCAGATACGCAGTATTTT. Amino acid sequence: CASSEGVPPDTQYF.

This clone has just a few counts. This chain joins TRBV7-2 and TRBJ2-4, with D perhaps matching TRBD1 (5 bases). Trimming left V 5 bases short and J 0 bases short, with 17 bases between. The germline gives CDR1 SGHTA, CDR2 FQGNSA. The CDR3 sequence is 17 residues long. The CDR3: CASSDAAGSIAKNIQYF. CDR3 in DNA: TGTGCCAGCAGCGACGCGGCAGGGTCAATAGCCAAAAACATTCAGTACTTC. The complete variable domain, with remaining parts taken from reference TRBV7-2 and TRBJ2-4, reads GAGVSQSPSNKVTEKGKDVELRCDPISGHTALYWYRQSLGQGLEFLIYFQGNSAPDKSGLPSDRFSAERTGGSVSTLTIQRTQQEDSAVYLCASSDAAGSIAKNIQYFGAGTRLSVL.

This clone was detected a few times. The V and J genes are TRBV21-1 and TRBJ2-7; the listed D gene, TRBD1, was not tested against the DNA. TRBV21-1 constitutes a pseudogene. This CDR3 contains 17 residues. The CDR3 protein is CASSESVDRGPTDEQYF. CDR3 nucleotide sequence: TGTGCCAGCAGCGAGTCAGTGGACAGGGGGCCTACCGACGAGCAGTACTTC.

The sample holds a few counts of this clone. The chain uses TRBV18 and TRBJ1-1; D is perhaps TRBD1 (5 bases). Looked up from germline, CDR1 is KGHSH and CDR2 is LQKENI. CDR3 length equals 14 residues. With 4 bases removed from V and 1 base from J, the gap between germline ends came to 10 bases. This CDR3 reads CASSRARENTEAFF. The CDR3 DNA reads TGTGCCAGCTCACGGGCCAGGGAGAACACTGAAGCTTTCTTT.

The chain couples TRBV19 to TRBJ2-2; TRBD2 aligns across 8 bases. CDR1 is LNHDA and CDR2 is SQIVND in the germline V gene (reference sequence). Germline trimming cut 7 bases from V and 2 bases from J; bases unmatched to any gene: 9. This CDR3 is 16 amino acids long. The CDR3 sequence: CASTPLAGPNTGELFF. CDR3 in DNA: TGTGCCAGTACGCCTTTAGCGGGACCCAACACCGGGGAGCTGTTTTTT. The whole variable domain, remainder taken from reference TRBV19 and TRBJ2-2, is DGGITQSPKYLFRKEGQNVTLSCEQNLNHDAMYWYRQDPGQGLRLIYYSQIVNDFQKGDIAEGYSVSREKKESFPLTVTSAQKNPTAFYLCASTPLAGPNTGELFFGEGSRLTVL.

This clone has only a few counts. The chain couples TRBV5-4 to TRBJ1-2; D is uncertain. This CDR3 spans 15 amino acids. V dropped 0 bases and J dropped 0 bases, with 9 bases sitting between them. The germline V gene has CDR1 SGHNT and CDR2 YYREEE (reference sequence). The DNA for the CDR3 is TGTGCCAGCAGCTTGGGATCGGCGCCTAACTATGGCTACACCTTC. Translating it yields CASSLGSAPNYGYTF.

V and J are TRBV5-1 and TRBJ2-3, with a weak D call TRBD2 (5 bases). V lost 0 bases to trimming and J lost 3 bases, with 14 bases between them. This CDR3 has 16 amino acids. CDR1 SGHRS and CDR2 YFSETQ come from the germline V gene. CDR3 loop: CASSLGERKGTDTQYF. The DNA for the CDR3 is TGCGCCAGCAGCTTGGGGGAGCGAAAAGGGACAGATACGCAGTATTTT.